The subject of this entry is one T cell receptor (beta chain). Antigen: not known. V gave up 3 bases and J gave up 5 bases, with 16 bases separating them. Germline-derived CDR1 and CDR2 are MDHEN and SYDVKM. CDR3 length: 15 residues. Assay: immunoSEQ multiplex PCR; the TCRdb copy retains only in-frame clones and omits some. Of some 150,000 clones listed, about 92% are singletons. This specimen comes from a study of T cell responses to AZD1222 COVID-19 vaccine. Notes on the study in general: The sample set comprised mostly white British donors with more females, and clonal diversity was possibly underestimated. Unmutated regions of variants are reportedly targeted by nearly half of spike-specific TCRs. Vaccine-related CD4 TCRs covered spike, predominating at 160-218 and 743-854. Seropositivity was recorded at baseline in only 5 or 6 AZD1222 recipients.

The clonotype originates from an adult who received the AZD1222 COVID-19 vaccine. The gene calls are TRBV28 and TRBJ1-1; no clear D gene. The source was peripheral blood, collected 28 days after the second AZD1222 dose. The CDR3 is CASSLRGRSRTEAFF. Written as DNA, the CDR3 is TGTGCCAGCAGTTTGCGAGGGAGGAGTAGGACTGAAGCTTTCTTT.